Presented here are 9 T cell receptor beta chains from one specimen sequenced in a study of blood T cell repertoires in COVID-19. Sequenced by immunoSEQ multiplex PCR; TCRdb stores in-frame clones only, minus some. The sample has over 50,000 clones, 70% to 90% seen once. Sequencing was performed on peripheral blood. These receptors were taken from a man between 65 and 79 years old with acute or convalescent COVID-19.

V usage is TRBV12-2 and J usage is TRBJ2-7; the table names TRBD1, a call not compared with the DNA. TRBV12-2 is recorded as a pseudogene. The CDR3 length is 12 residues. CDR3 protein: CASRSDRAEQYF. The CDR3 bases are TGTGCAAGTCGCTCGGACAGGGCCGAGCAGTACTTC.

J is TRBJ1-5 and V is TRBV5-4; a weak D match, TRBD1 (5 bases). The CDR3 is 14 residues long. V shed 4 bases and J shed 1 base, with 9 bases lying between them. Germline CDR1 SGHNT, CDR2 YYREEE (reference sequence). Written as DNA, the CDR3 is TGTGCCAGCAGCGATAGGACAAGCAATCAGCCCCAGCATTTT. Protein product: CASSDRTSNQPQHF.

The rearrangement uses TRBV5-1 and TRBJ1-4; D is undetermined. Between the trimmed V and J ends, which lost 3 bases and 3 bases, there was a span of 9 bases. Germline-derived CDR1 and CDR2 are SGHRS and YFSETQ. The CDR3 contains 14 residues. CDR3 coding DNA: TGCGCCAGCAGCTCCCAACCGGCTAATGAAAAACTGTTTTTT. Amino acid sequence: CASSSQPANEKLFF.

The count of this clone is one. This CDR3 is CASSRDSSYEQYF. Here the CDR3 DNA reads TGTGCCAGCAGCCGGGACAGCTCCTACGAGCAGTACTTC. This chain joins TRBV7-2 and TRBJ2-7; 7 bases align to TRBD1. Trimming at V came to 5 bases and at J to 0 bases, leaving 1 base not matched to a gene. Per the germline V gene, CDR1 is SGHTA and CDR2 is FQGNSA. CDR3 size: 13 residues. Full variable domain (rest looked up from reference TRBV7-2 and TRBJ2-7): GAGVSQSPSNKVTEKGKDVELRCDPISGHTALYWYRQSLGQGLEFLIYFQGNSAPDKSGLPSDRFSAERTGGSVSTLTIQRTQQEDSAVYLCASSRDSSYEQYFGPGTRLTVT.

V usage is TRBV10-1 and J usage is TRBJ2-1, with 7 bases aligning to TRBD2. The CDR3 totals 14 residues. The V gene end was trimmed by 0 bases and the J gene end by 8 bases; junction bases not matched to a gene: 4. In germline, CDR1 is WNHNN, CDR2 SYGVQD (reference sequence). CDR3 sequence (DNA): TGCGCCAGCAGTGAGTCGAGGCGGGGGTATGAGCAGTTCTTC. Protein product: CASSESRRGYEQFF.

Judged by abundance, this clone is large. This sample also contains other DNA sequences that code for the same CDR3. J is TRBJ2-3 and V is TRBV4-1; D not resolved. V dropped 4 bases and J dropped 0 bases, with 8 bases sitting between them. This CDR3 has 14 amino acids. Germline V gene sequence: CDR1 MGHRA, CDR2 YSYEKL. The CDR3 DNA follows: TGCGCCAGCAGCCTTAGTACTAGCACAGATACGCAGTATTTT. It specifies CASSLSTSTDTQYF.

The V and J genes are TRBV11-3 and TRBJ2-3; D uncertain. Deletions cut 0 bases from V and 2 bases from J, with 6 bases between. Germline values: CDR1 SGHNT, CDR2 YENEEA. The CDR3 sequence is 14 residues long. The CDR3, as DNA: TGTGCCAGCAGCTTAGATGCAGTCACAGATACGCAGTATTTT. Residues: CASSLDAVTDTQYF.

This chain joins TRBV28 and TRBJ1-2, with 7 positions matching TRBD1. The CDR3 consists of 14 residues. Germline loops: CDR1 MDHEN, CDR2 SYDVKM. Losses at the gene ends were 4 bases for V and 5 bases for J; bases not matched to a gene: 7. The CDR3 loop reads CASSSDRAGYGYTF. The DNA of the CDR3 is TGTGCCAGCAGTTCCGACAGGGCGGGGTATGGCTACACCTTC.

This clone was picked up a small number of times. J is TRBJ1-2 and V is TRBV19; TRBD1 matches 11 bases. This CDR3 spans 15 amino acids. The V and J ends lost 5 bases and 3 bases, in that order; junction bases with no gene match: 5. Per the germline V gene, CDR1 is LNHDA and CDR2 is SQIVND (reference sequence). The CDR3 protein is CASSERDRGYYGYTF. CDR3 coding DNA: TGTGCCAGTAGTGAGCGGGACAGGGGGTACTATGGCTACACCTTC. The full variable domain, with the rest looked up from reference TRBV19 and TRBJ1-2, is DGGITQSPKYLFRKEGQNVTLSCEQNLNHDAMYWYRQDPGQGLRLIYYSQIVNDFQKGDIAEGYSVSREKKESFPLTVTSAQKNPTAFYLCASSERDRGYYGYTFGSGTRLTVV.